Listed here are 30 T cell receptor beta chains from one sample, sequenced in a study of CD8+ T cells in alopecia areata. cDNA reverse transcribed from extracted RNA served as the sequencing template. TCRdb's table, derived via immunoSEQ multiplex PCR, lists solely in-frame clones and lacks some. Here the sample spans about 180,000 clones, roughly 60% being singletons. Sequencing used CD4+ T cells sorted from blood, obtained at week 0. These receptors originate from a human donor with alopecia areata.

The rearrangement uses TRBV5-1 and TRBJ2-7; 12 bases align to TRBD2. This CDR3 has 14 amino acids. From germline, CDR1 is SGHRS and CDR2 YFSETQ. J was trimmed by 4 bases and V by 4 bases; bases with no gene match: 3. The CDR3 is CASSDGLAGYEQYF. CDR3 in DNA: TGCGCCAGCAGCGACGGACTAGCGGGGTACGAGCAGTACTTC.

The chain has TRBV7-9 and TRBJ1-4; possible D gene TRBD1, 5 bases. Germline lookup yields CDR1 SEHNR and CDR2 FQNEAQ (reference sequence). This CDR3 spans 15 amino acids. Between the trimmed V and J ends, which lost 5 bases and 8 bases, there was a span of 18 bases. The chain's CDR3 is CASSADIPGGEKLFF. CDR3 DNA sequence: TGTGCCAGCAGCGCGGACATTCCGGGCGGGGAAAAACTGTTTTTT.

The chain recombines TRBV28 with TRBJ2-1, with 11 bases aligning to TRBD1. This CDR3 region has 17 residues. V shed 6 bases and J 5 bases; nucleotides not matched to a gene: 12. Per the germline V gene, CDR1 is MDHEN and CDR2 is SYDVKM. CDR3 nucleotide sequence: TGTGCCAGCAGACGATGGACAGGGGGCGTTATCCACAATGAGCAGTTCTTC. Translation: CASRRWTGGVIHNEQFF.

Of note for this clone: One junction end does not reproduce the germline sequence, and a read error may be involved. The chain links TRBV7-2 to TRBJ2-1; 10 bases are shared with TRBD1. Germline lookup yields CDR1 SGHTA and CDR2 FQGNSA. This CDR3 contains 15 residues. The CDR3 spells CASSLGQGGNNEQFF. In nucleotides, the CDR3 is TGTGCCAGCAGTTTAGGACAGGGGGGAAACAATGAGCAGTTCTTC.

This clone has a handful of counts. The V gene is TRBV13, the J gene TRBJ1-1; D gene ambiguous. The CDR3 is made up of 15 amino acids. Deletions cut 5 bases from V and 7 bases from J, with 20 bases between. Germline lookup yields CDR1 PRHDT and CDR2 FYEKMQ (reference sequence). The CDR3 DNA reads TGTGCCAGCAGCCCGCGTTCGGGGTCAGTCGTTGAAGCTTTCTTT. Protein: CASSPRSGSVVEAFF.

The chain is built from TRBV9 and TRBJ2-2, with 7 bases identical to TRBD1. The J segment lost 2 bases and the V segment lost 4 bases, leaving 17 bases of the junction unmatched. There are 19 residues in the CDR3. Germline CDR1 SGDLS, CDR2 YYNGEE. CDR3 amino acids: CASSPKSIWTGRNTGELFF. The CDR3 DNA follows: TGTGCCAGCAGCCCCAAATCGATATGGACAGGAAGAAACACCGGGGAGCTGTTTTTT.

The chain uses TRBV6-6 and TRBJ2-3, with no clear D. The length of the CDR3 is 12 residues. V lost 2 bases to trimming and J lost 5 bases, with 5 bases between them. Germline CDR1 reads MNHNY; CDR2 reads SVGAGI (reference sequence). The DNA of the CDR3 is TGTGCCAGCAGTTACGATATAGATACGCAGTATTTT. This sequence encodes CASSYDIDTQYF.

The chain is built from TRBV29-1 and TRBJ1-1; 7 bases are a match to TRBD1. The CDR3 consists of 14 residues. The germline gives CDR1 SQVTM, CDR2 ANQGSEA. Unmatched junction bases numbered 12, after V lost 2 bases and J lost 9 bases. CDR3 nucleotides: TGCAGCGTTGAAAGTCGACAGGGTGTAAGCCAAGCTTTCTTT. Translation gives CSVESRQGVSQAFF.

The chain recombines TRBV4-2 with TRBJ1-1; 7 positions match TRBD1. The CDR3 is 14 residues long. Germline assignment: CDR1 LGHNA and CDR2 YNFKEQ. V shed 1 base and J 5 bases; nucleotides not matched to a gene: 4. The chain's CDR3 is CASSQVTGVTEAFF. Written as DNA, the CDR3 is TGTGCCAGCAGCCAAGTAACAGGGGTTACTGAAGCTTTCTTT.

The V and J genes are TRBV9 and TRBJ2-7; 13 bases align to TRBD2. The ends lost 3 bases at V and 4 bases at J; junction bases unmatched: 4. The CDR3 is 15 amino acids. Germline V CDR1 and CDR2: SGDLS, YYNGEE. The DNA for the CDR3 is TGTGCCAGCAGCGCGGGACTAGCGGGGAATTACGAGCAGTACTTC. Protein sequence: CASSAGLAGNYEQYF.

The chain is built from TRBV2 and TRBJ2-3, with 9 nucleotides matching TRBD1. Germline lookup yields CDR1 SNHLY and CDR2 FYNNEI. V trimming: 6 bases; J trimming: 6 bases; junction bases outside the gene matches: 13. The CDR3 has 16 residues. CDR3 nucleotide sequence: TGTGCCAGCAGGGGCGACAGGGGGACTCCCCGGGATACGCAGTATTTT. Translated, it gives CASRGDRGTPRDTQYF.

The chain links TRBV27 to TRBJ2-6; D perhaps matches TRBD2 (5 bases). Germline V gene sequence: CDR1 MNHEY, CDR2 SMNVEV (reference sequence). The ends were cut back, 2 bases at V and 0 bases at J, with 11 bases in the middle. This CDR3 has 17 residues. In nucleotides, the CDR3 is TGTGCCAGCAGTTTAGGGAAGGGAGTCTCTGGGGCCAACGTCCTGACTTTC. Translated: CASSLGKGVSGANVLTF.

This chain connects TRBV4-3 to TRBJ2-3; D uncertain. The CDR3 contains 13 residues. Germline V gene sequence: CDR1 LGHNA, CDR2 YSLEER. The V end lost 4 bases, the J end lost 2 bases, and 7 bases lay between the germline ends. This chain's CDR3 is CASSLNPTDTQYF. For the CDR3, the DNA is TGCGCCAGCAGCCTCAACCCCACAGATACGCAGTATTTT.

This clone was seen a few times. The chain is built from TRBV25-1 and TRBJ2-2, with 11 nucleotides matching TRBD2. The V gene end was trimmed by 4 bases and the J gene end by 6 bases; junction bases not matched to a gene: 10. Germline CDR1 MGHDK, CDR2 SYGVNS. The CDR3 loop spans 17 amino acids. The DNA of the CDR3 is TGTGCCAGCAGTGTGACTAGCGGGGATCGAAGACCCGGGGAGCTGTTTTTT. Amino acid sequence: CASSVTSGDRRPGELFF.

This clone has only a few counts. The rearrangement joins TRBV5-8 to TRBJ1-2, with TRBD1 as a possible D gene (6 bases). The CDR3 runs 12 residues. Trimming cost V 4 bases and J 8 bases, with 12 bases left between them. The germline gives CDR1 SGHTS, CDR2 YDEGEE. CDR3 coding DNA: TGTGCCAGCAGCCTCAGGGGAGTAGGCTACACCTTC. The encoded protein is CASSLRGVGYTF.

V and J are TRBV6-5 and TRBJ1-2, with D uncertain. CDR3 length equals 14 residues. Trimming pared 0 bases from V and 7 bases from J, leaving 12 bases between. Germline V CDR1 and CDR2: MNHEY, SVGAGI. The CDR3 here is CASSYSRVGRGYTF. The CDR3, as DNA: TGTGCCAGCAGTTACTCGAGGGTTGGCCGTGGCTACACCTTC.

V gene TRBV6-1 combines with J gene TRBJ2-5; 12 positions match TRBD2. Germline trimming cut 6 bases from V and 5 bases from J; bases unmatched to any gene: 7. Germline values: CDR1 MNHNS, CDR2 SASEGT. The CDR3 has 15 residues. CDR3 nucleotides: TGTGCCAGCAGCTTACTAGCGGGGGGCGTCGAGACCCAGTACTTC. Translated, it gives CASSLLAGGVETQYF.

This clone has only a few counts. The V and J genes are TRBV25-1 and TRBJ1-6, with D tentatively TRBD1 (6 bases). Germline V CDR1 and CDR2: MGHDK, SYGVNS. The CDR3 contains 15 residues. V was pared by 5 bases and J by 7 bases, with 15 bases between. The CDR3 spells CASSPPQGRNSPLHF. The CDR3 coding sequence is TGTGCCAGCAGTCCACCACAGGGTCGGAATTCACCCCTCCACTTT. Filled out from reference TRBV25-1 and TRBJ1-6, the complete variable domain reads EADIYQTPRYLVIGTGKKITLECSQTMGHDKMYWYQQDPGMELHLIHYSYGVNSTEKGDLSSESTVSRIRTEHFPLTLESARPSHTSQYLCASSPPQGRNSPLHFGNGTRLTVT.

This rearrangement joins TRBV5-1 to TRBJ1-4; D is ambiguous. The CDR3 sequence is 13 residues long. Germline CDR1 and CDR2: SGHRS and YFSETQ. With 0 bases removed from V and 5 bases from J, the gap between germline ends came to 5 bases. For the CDR3, the DNA is TGCGCCAGCAGCTTGGGCAGAAATGAAAAACTGTTTTTT. The encoded protein is CASSLGRNEKLFF.

This clone came up once. In DNA form, the CDR3 reads TGTGCCAGCAGCTTAGAGGCCAACGTCCTGACTTTC. The encoded protein is CASSLEANVLTF. The genes are TRBV7-9 and TRBJ2-6, with D unclear. This CDR3 comprises 12 residues. The germline V gene encodes CDR1 SEHNR and CDR2 FQNEAQ (reference sequence). V was trimmed by 1 base and J by 6 bases, leaving 1 base between them.

The rearrangement links TRBV10-3 to TRBJ2-5, with D uncertain. Germline V CDR1 and CDR2: ENHRY, SYGVKD. Trimming cost V 0 bases and J 5 bases, with 7 bases left between them. This CDR3 has 13 residues. DNA for the CDR3: TGTGCCATCAGTGAGTCGGTGGGGGAGACCCAGTACTTC. Its translation is CAISESVGETQYF.

The genes are TRBV10-3 and TRBJ2-3; perhaps TRBD2 as D (6 bases). Trimming left V 4 bases short and J 6 bases short, with 14 bases between. The germline CDR1 and CDR2 sequences are ENHRY and SYGVKD. This CDR3 has 14 residues. The CDR3 nucleotides read TGTGCCATCAGTGCGGCGGGGAATCGCGATACGCAGTATTTT. Amino acid sequence: CAISAAGNRDTQYF.

This sequence joins TRBV4-3 and TRBJ1-1; the match to TRBD1 covers 8 bases. The CDR3 is 16 residues long. Germline assignment: CDR1 LGHNA and CDR2 YSLEER. The J segment lost 1 base and the V segment lost 0 bases, leaving 4 bases of the junction unmatched. CDR3: CASSQEWDRPNTEAFF. The CDR3 DNA reads as TGCGCCAGCAGCCAAGAGTGGGACAGGCCGAACACTGAAGCTTTCTTT.

This chain links TRBV7-2 with TRBJ2-5; 8 nucleotides agree with TRBD1. The CDR3 has 15 amino acids. The V segment lost 5 bases and the J segment 4 bases; nucleotides outside the gene matches: 9. CDR1 SGHTA and CDR2 FQGNSA come from the germline V gene. The CDR3 loop is CASSIQTGVGETQYF. The CDR3 DNA follows: TGTGCCAGCAGCATCCAGACAGGGGTGGGAGAGACCCAGTACTTC.

J is TRBJ2-2 and V is TRBV4-3; D perhaps matches TRBD1 (6 bases). This CDR3 contains 15 residues. V lost 2 bases, J lost 2 bases, and 9 bases lay in between. The V gene's germline CDR1 is LGHNA and CDR2 YSLEER. The CDR3 region is CASSQTGFNTGELFF. CDR3 sequence (DNA): TGCGCCAGCAGCCAAACAGGGTTTAACACCGGGGAGCTGTTTTTT.

In its sample, this clone was seen a few times. The CDR3 DNA sequence: TGTGCCAGCTCACCAAGGGCTCTCACCGGGGAGCTGTTTTTT. Residues: CASSPRALTGELFF. The chain has TRBV18 and TRBJ2-2, with D hard to call. The ends were cut back, 2 bases at V and 4 bases at J, with 8 bases in the middle. Germline CDR1 reads KGHSH; CDR2 reads LQKENI. CDR3 length equals 14 residues.

The sample holds a few counts of this clone. J is TRBJ2-5 and V is TRBV19, with D unclear. Germline V CDR1 and CDR2: LNHDA, SQIVND (reference sequence). The CDR3 is 15 residues long. Trimming took 6 bases from V and 3 from J, leaving 17 bases between them. The CDR3 region has the DNA TGTGCCAGTAGCCGCTCCGGTTGGAGCGAAGAGACCCAGTACTTC. This sequence encodes CASSRSGWSEETQYF. Drawing the rest from reference TRBV19 and TRBJ2-5, the complete variable domain is DGGITQSPKYLFRKEGQNVTLSCEQNLNHDAMYWYRQDPGQGLRLIYYSQIVNDFQKGDIAEGYSVSREKKESFPLTVTSAQKNPTAFYLCASSRSGWSEETQYFGPGTRLLVL.

Many counts were recorded for this clone. The chain is built from TRBV9 and TRBJ1-5; 7 positions match TRBD1. CDR1 is SGDLS and CDR2 is YYNGEE in the germline V gene. This CDR3 comprises 15 residues. J was trimmed by 6 bases and V by 0 bases; bases with no gene match: 6. CDR3 in DNA: TGTGCCAGCAGCGTAGGGGCGGGGGACAGTCAGCCCCAGCATTTT. Its protein product is CASSVGAGDSQPQHF.

The chain carries TRBV29-1 and TRBJ1-2; 8 nucleotides align to TRBD1. Germline CDR1 reads SQVTM; CDR2 reads ANQGSEA. The CDR3 is 12 amino acids. With V trimmed by 8 bases and J by 2 bases, 4 bases remained unmatched. In DNA, the CDR3 is TGCAGCTCTCGGACAGGGAACTATGGCTACACCTTC. Amino acid sequence: CSSRTGNYGYTF.

The V gene is TRBV29-1, the J gene TRBJ2-1; 12 bases are a match to TRBD2. Losses at the gene ends were 7 bases for V and 9 bases for J; bases not matched to a gene: 7. The germline gives CDR1 SQVTM, CDR2 ANQGSEA. This CDR3 comprises 13 residues. The CDR3 protein is CSASSGGASEQFF. The CDR3 DNA follows: TGCAGCGCATCTAGCGGGGGGGCGTCTGAGCAGTTCTTC.